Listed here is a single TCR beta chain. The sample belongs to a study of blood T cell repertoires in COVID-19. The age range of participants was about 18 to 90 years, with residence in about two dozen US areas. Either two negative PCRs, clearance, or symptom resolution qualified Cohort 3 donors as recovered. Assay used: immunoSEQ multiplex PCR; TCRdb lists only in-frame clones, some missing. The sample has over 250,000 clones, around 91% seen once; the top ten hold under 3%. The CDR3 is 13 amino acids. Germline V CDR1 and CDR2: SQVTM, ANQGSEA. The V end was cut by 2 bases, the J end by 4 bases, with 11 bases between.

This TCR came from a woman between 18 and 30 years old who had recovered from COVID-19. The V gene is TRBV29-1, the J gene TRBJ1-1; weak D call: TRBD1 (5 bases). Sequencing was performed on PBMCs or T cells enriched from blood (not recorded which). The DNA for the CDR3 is TGCAGCGTTGAACAGGGCGGGGGCACTGAAGCTTTCTTT. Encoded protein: CSVEQGGGTEAFF.